The clone carrying this T cell receptor beta chain was observed at least ten times. Its cognate antigen is unknown. This record comes from a study of T cells in Graves' hyperthyroidism and ophthalmopathy. On the study more broadly: Before any treatment, at initial diagnosis, peripheral blood was collected. Overall study results and limits: Ophthalmopathy could be told apart from stable hyperthyroidism with a 13 V-J model. Blood also held most thyroid clonotypes expanded beyond 0.001.

Trimming stripped 2 bases from V and 7 bases from J, with 8 bases between. Looked up from germline, CDR1 is GTSNPN and CDR2 is SVGIG (reference sequence). There are 11 residues in the CDR3. Individuals with ophthalmopathy presented a Clinical Activity Score of at least 3, a NOSPECS grade of at least 4 and a duration under 3 months. RNA transcripts were the template for amplifying TCR beta CDR3 regions. The TCR CDR3 first-round RT-PCR relied on the HTBI primer set. TCRdb called the multiplex PCR reads again in MiXCR, with one record for every CDR3 protein. This table holds roughly 290,000 distinct CDR3 sequences, more than 15% found once.

This TCR came from a woman aged 55-75 years with Graves' ophthalmopathy. The V gene is TRBV30, the J gene TRBJ1-1; D call uncertain. The sequenced material came from blood. As DNA, the CDR3 is TGTGCCTGGAGTTGGAGGCTTGAAGCTTTCTTT. Residues: CAWSWRLEAFF.